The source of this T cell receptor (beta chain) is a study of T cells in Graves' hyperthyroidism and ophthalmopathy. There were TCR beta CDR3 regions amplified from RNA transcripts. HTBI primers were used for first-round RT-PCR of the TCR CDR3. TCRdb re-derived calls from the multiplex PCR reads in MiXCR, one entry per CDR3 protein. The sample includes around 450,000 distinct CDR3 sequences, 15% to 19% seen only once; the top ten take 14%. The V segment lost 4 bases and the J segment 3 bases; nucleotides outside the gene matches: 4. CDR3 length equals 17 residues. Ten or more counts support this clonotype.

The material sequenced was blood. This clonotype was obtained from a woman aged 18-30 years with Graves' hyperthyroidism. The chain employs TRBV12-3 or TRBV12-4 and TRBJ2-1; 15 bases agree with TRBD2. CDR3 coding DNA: TGTGCCAGCAGTTCCGGGACTAGCGGGGGGATCTACAATGAGCAGTTCTTC. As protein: CASSSGTSGGIYNEQFF.